These 18 T cell receptor beta chains originate from one sample sequenced in a study of blood T cell repertoires in COVID-19. Clones were sequenced by immunoSEQ multiplex PCR, and TCRdb holds only the in-frame ones, with some missing. Here the sample spans roughly 100,000 clones, just under 95% being singletons. Source material: peripheral blood. All receptors come from a woman between 45 and 65 years old with COVID-19, enrolled during active disease.

This clone appeared once. The V gene is TRBV2, the J gene TRBJ1-2, with a tentative D call TRBD1 (6 bases). Trimming removed 3 bases from V and 0 bases from J, with 11 bases in between. Germline V gene data show CDR1 as SNHLY and CDR2 as FYNNEI. The CDR3 contains 15 residues. In DNA form, the CDR3 reads TGTGCCAGCAGTGACGGACAGTTCTCTAACTATGGCTACACCTTC. The encoded protein is CASSDGQFSNYGYTF.

The chain employs TRBV3-1 (or the pseudogene TRBV3-2) and TRBJ1-2; D is ambiguous. The germline V and J ends were trimmed by 2 bases and 8 bases, with 18 bases remaining between them. This CDR3 comprises 15 residues. The germline V gene has CDR1 LGHDT and CDR2 YNNKEL (reference sequence). Here the CDR3 DNA reads TGTGCCAGCAGCCAAACCCCCGGGGTGAGGAGCGGCTACACCTTC. Protein product: CASSQTPGVRSGYTF.

The rearrangement joins TRBV3-1 (or the pseudogene TRBV3-2) to TRBJ2-3; TRBD1 might be the D (5 bases). CDR3 length: 15 amino acids. Trimming took 1 base from V and 3 from J, leaving 11 bases between them. From germline, CDR1 is LGHDT and CDR2 YNNKEL (reference sequence). For the CDR3, the DNA is TGTGCCAGCAGCCAAGCAGGGATGAGGACAGATACGCAGTATTTT. This translates into CASSQAGMRTDTQYF.

The V call is TRBV28, the J call TRBJ1-2; 7 bases map to TRBD1. CDR1 and CDR2 from the germline V gene are MDHEN and SYDVKM. The J segment lost 4 bases and the V segment lost 2 bases, leaving 7 bases of the junction unmatched. The CDR3 is made up of 15 amino acids. In nucleotides, the CDR3 is TGTGCCAGCAGTTTAGCCGGACAGGCCCGCTATGGCTACACCTTC. Protein: CASSLAGQARYGYTF.

CDR3 sequence (DNA): TGTGCCACCAGCAGAGATCAGGACAGACGTAGCCACAATGAGCAGTTCTTC. Encoded protein: CATSRDQDRRSHNEQFF. The rearrangement uses TRBV15 and TRBJ2-1; TRBD1 is a possible D gene (6 bases). The V gene's germline CDR1 is LNHNV and CDR2 YYDKDF (reference sequence). The CDR3 totals 17 residues. Deletions cut 0 bases from V and 5 bases from J, with 17 bases between.

The count of this clone is one. The chain recombines TRBV2 with TRBJ1-5, with D possibly matching TRBD1 (5 bases). Deletions cut 1 base from V and 1 base from J, with 5 bases between. Germline lookup yields CDR1 SNHLY and CDR2 FYNNEI. CDR3 length: 14 residues. CDR3 sequence (DNA): TGTGCCAGCAGTGAAGGACAGAGCAATCAGCCCCAGCATTTT. It yields the protein CASSEGQSNQPQHF. Full variable domain (rest looked up from reference TRBV2 and TRBJ1-5): EPEVTQTPSHQVTQMGQEVILRCVPISNHLYFYWYRQILGQKVEFLVSFYNNEISEKSEIFDDQFSVERPDGSNFTLKIRSTKLEDSAMYFCASSEGQSNQPQHFGDGTRLSIL.

J is TRBJ2-3 and V is TRBV5-1; 8 bases are a match to TRBD2. CDR3 size: 13 residues. V shed 0 bases, J shed 8 bases, and the junction held 2 bases outside the gene matches. CDR1 is SGHRS, CDR2 YFSETQ, per germline. The CDR3 sequence is CASSLDAGGTQYF. The DNA for the CDR3 is TGCGCCAGCAGCTTGGATGCGGGAGGTACGCAGTATTTT.

This sequence joins TRBV7-9 and TRBJ2-7; D is unresolved. From germline, CDR1 is SEHNR and CDR2 FQNEAQ (reference sequence). The CDR3 is 14 residues long. The V end was cut by 3 bases, the J end by 2 bases, with 11 bases between. CDR3 in DNA: TGTGCCAGCAGCTTCTTGGGTGGAGCCTACGAGCAGTACTTC. Residues: CASSFLGGAYEQYF.

The gene calls are TRBV7-2 and TRBJ2-7, with 7 bases lining up with TRBD1. Unmatched junction bases numbered 12, after V lost 5 bases and J lost 2 bases. Germline-derived CDR1 and CDR2 are SGHTA and FQGNSA. There are 16 residues in the CDR3. The CDR3 bases are TGTGCCAGCAGCCCCCGACAGGGAGAAACTCCCTACGAGCAGTACTTC. Residues: CASSPRQGETPYEQYF.

V usage is TRBV2 and J usage is TRBJ1-4, with 7 bases aligning to TRBD1. CDR3 size: 14 residues. CDR1 and CDR2 (germline): SNHLY, FYNNEI. With V trimmed by 7 bases and J by 5 bases, 7 bases remained unmatched. The CDR3 region is CASINPQGNEKLFF. DNA of the CDR3: TGTGCCAGCATCAACCCACAGGGGAATGAAAAACTGTTTTTT.

J is TRBJ1-4 and V is TRBV6-2 or TRBV6-3, with D possibly being TRBD1 (6 bases). The CDR3 consists of 13 residues. Trimming pared 6 bases from V and 8 bases from J, leaving 13 bases between. Germline V gene lookup returns CDR1 MNHEY and CDR2 SVGEGT. The CDR3 DNA reads as TGTGCCAGCAGACCTTCAGGGGAGGAAAAACTGTTTTTT. Translation: CASRPSGEEKLFF.

The gene calls are TRBV10-3 and TRBJ2-3, with 8 bases aligning to TRBD1. Trimming cost V 8 bases and J 1 base; bases outside gene matches: 8. Germline CDR1 reads ENHRY; CDR2 reads SYGVKD. The length of the CDR3 is 15 residues. This chain's CDR3 is CAISKTGDGTDTQYF. DNA of the CDR3: TGTGCCATCTCTAAGACAGGGGATGGCACAGATACGCAGTATTTT.

The rearrangement uses TRBV27 and TRBJ2-1; TRBD2 aligns across 7 bases. V gave up 2 bases and J gave up 6 bases; unmatched junction bases: 7. CDR3 size: 15 residues. Germline CDR1 and CDR2: MNHEY and SMNVEV (reference sequence). CDR3 in amino acids: CASSLGAGGGNEQFF. CDR3 coding DNA: TGTGCCAGCAGTTTAGGTGCTGGGGGGGGCAATGAGCAGTTCTTC.

The chain uses TRBV11-2 and TRBJ1-3, with 7 nucleotides matching TRBD1. Looked up from germline, CDR1 is SGHAT and CDR2 is FQNNGV. The CDR3 covers 14 residues. V gave up 3 bases and J gave up 2 bases; unmatched junction bases: 1. CDR3 bases: TGTGCCAGCAGCTTCGGGACAGCTGGAAACACCATATATTTT. Translation gives CASSFGTAGNTIYF. Drawing the rest from reference TRBV11-2 and TRBJ1-3, the complete variable domain is EAGVAQSPRYKIIEKRQSVAFWCNPISGHATLYWYQQILGQGPKLLIQFQNNGVVDDSQLPKDRFSAERLKGVDSTLKIQPAKLEDSAVYLCASSFGTAGNTIYFGEGSWLTVV.

DNA of the CDR3: TGTGCCAGCAGTGTACCCCCTTTTCCAGTTTTTTCTTACGAGCAGTACTTC. Translated: CASSVPPFPVFSYEQYF. This rearrangement joins TRBV2 to TRBJ2-7; D not certain. Per germline, CDR1 SNHLY and CDR2 FYNNEI. The CDR3 runs 17 residues. V was cut by 4 bases and J by 4 bases, with 23 bases left in between.

V usage is TRBV19 and J usage is TRBJ2-2; D gene uncertain. This CDR3 spans 13 amino acids. Germline values: CDR1 LNHDA, CDR2 SQIVND (reference sequence). Trimming removed 5 bases from V and 1 base from J, with 5 bases in between. CDR3 amino acids: CASSLLNTGELFF. CDR3 DNA sequence: TGTGCCAGTAGTCTCTTGAACACCGGGGAGCTGTTTTTT.

V is TRBV10-3 and J is TRBJ2-7; 11 bases align to TRBD1. V trimming: 7 bases; J trimming: 5 bases; junction bases outside the gene matches: 7. CDR1 and CDR2 from the germline V gene are ENHRY and SYGVKD. This CDR3 has 14 amino acids. The CDR3 is CAITSRGQGDEQYF. The CDR3 DNA is TGTGCCATCACCTCCAGGGGACAGGGGGACGAGCAGTACTTC.

J is TRBJ1-5 and V is TRBV20-1, with D possibly TRBD1 on 5 matching bases. There are 16 residues in the CDR3. CDR1 and CDR2 from the germline V gene are DFQATT and SNEGSKA (reference sequence). V was shortened by 3 bases and J by 5 bases, with 20 bases between the two germline ends. CDR3 sequence: CSASAMRGGRDQPQHF. The CDR3 nucleotides read TGCAGTGCTAGTGCCATGAGGGGAGGGAGGGATCAGCCCCAGCATTTT.